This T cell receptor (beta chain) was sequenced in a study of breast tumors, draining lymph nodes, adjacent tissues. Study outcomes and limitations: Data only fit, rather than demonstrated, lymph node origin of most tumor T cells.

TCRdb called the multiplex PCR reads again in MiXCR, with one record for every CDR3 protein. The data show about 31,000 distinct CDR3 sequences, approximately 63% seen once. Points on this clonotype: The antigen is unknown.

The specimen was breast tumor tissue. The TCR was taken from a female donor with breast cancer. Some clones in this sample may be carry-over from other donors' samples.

The CDR3 spells CASSLRGPGRGNEQFF. CDR3 DNA: TGTGCCAGCAGCTTAAGGGGCCCAGGCAGGGGAAATGAGCAGTTCTTC. The chain joins TRBV11-3 to TRBJ2-1, with D possibly TRBD1 on 6 matching bases. This CDR3 has 16 amino acids. From germline, CDR1 is SGHNT and CDR2 YENEEA. Between the trimmed V and J ends, which lost 2 bases and 7 bases, there was a span of 18 bases.